The next 5 T cell receptor beta chains were all read from a single sample in a study of blood T cells in healthy people across ages. Primers used in a second PCR of about 6 to 11 cycles were a sample-barcoded 5' primer and a J-beta primer mix. One entry per CDR3 protein results from TCRdb running MiXCR on the 5' RACE reads. The sample has about 830,000 distinct CDR3 sequences, under 80% seen once. The sample consisted of blood. These receptors were obtained from a man aged 25-40 years in good health.

The chain is built from TRBV7-3 and TRBJ1-4, with D perhaps TRBD1 (6 bases). Trimming removed 0 bases from V and 5 bases from J, with 10 bases in between. The V gene's germline CDR1 is SGHTA and CDR2 FQGTGA. The CDR3 extends over 15 amino acids. CDR3 sequence: CASSLTGARNEKLFF. The CDR3 coding sequence is TGTGCCAGCAGCTTAACGGGGGCGCGGAATGAAAAACTGTTTTTT. Together with reference TRBV7-3 and TRBJ1-4, the CDR3 gives the full variable domain: GAGVSQTPSNKVTEKGKYVELRCDPISGHTALYWYRQSLGQGPEFLIYFQGTGAADDSGLPNDRFFAVRPEGSVSTLKIQRTERGDSAVYLCASSLTGARNEKLFFGSGTQLSVL.

The gene calls are TRBV6-5 and TRBJ2-1; D gene uncertain. This CDR3 contains 15 residues. Trimming took off 5 bases at V and 4 bases at J, with 15 bases between the two ends. The germline CDR1 and CDR2 sequences are MNHEY and SVGAGI. The CDR3 loop reads CASSGDGRLYNEQFF. In DNA, the CDR3 is TGTGCCAGCAGTGGCGACGGACGCCTTTACAATGAGCAGTTCTTC.

The chain employs TRBV29-1 and TRBJ2-4; D uncertain. Trimming took 2 bases from V and 2 from J, leaving 16 bases between them. The CDR3 is made up of 16 amino acids. Germline V gives CDR1 SQVTM, CDR2 ANQGSEA. The DNA for the CDR3 is TGCAGCGTTGAATCGAGCTCCCCTGGGACCAAAAACATTCAGTACTTC. This translates into CSVESSSPGTKNIQYF.

For the CDR3, the DNA is TGTGCCAGCAGTTTCGACAGGAGTTATGGCTACACCTTC. Translation: CASSFDRSYGYTF. This chain joins TRBV12-3 or TRBV12-4 and TRBJ1-2; possibly TRBD1 for D (6 bases). The CDR3 is made up of 13 amino acids. V lost 3 bases, J lost 5 bases, and 10 bases lay in between.

In nucleotides, the CDR3 is TGTGCCAGCAGAGCGACAGTGACGGGTTCACCCCTCCACTTT. Translated: CASRATVTGSPLHF. The rearrangement joins TRBV6-5 to TRBJ1-6; possibly TRBD1 for D (5 bases). Germline CDR1 reads MNHEY; CDR2 reads SVGAGI. The CDR3 loop spans 14 amino acids. V was pared by 6 bases and J by 9 bases, with 15 bases between.